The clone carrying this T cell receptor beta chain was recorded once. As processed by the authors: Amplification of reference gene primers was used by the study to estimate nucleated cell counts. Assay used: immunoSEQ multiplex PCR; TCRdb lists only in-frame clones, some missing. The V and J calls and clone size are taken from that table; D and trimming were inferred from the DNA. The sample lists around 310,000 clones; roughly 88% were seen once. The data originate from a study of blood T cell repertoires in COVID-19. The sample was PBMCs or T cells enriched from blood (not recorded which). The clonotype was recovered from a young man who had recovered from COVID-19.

For the CDR3, the DNA is TGTGCCAGCAGCTTAACTTCAGGGGACACTGAAGCTTTCTTT. This translates into CASSLTSGDTEAFF. The chain is built from TRBV7-3 and TRBJ1-1; D may be TRBD1 (6 bases). Germline-derived CDR1 and CDR2 are SGHTA and FQGTGA. The CDR3 consists of 14 residues. V shed 0 bases and J shed 3 bases, with 8 bases lying between them.